One and the same sample provided the 14 T cell receptor beta chains below, sequenced in a study of blood T cell repertoires in COVID-19. Repertoires were generated with immunoSEQ multiplex PCR, while TCRdb's copy carries only in-frame clones and drops some. The sample yields 400,000 to 450,000 clones, approximately 88% seen once. Sequenced: peripheral blood. All receptors come from a woman aged 45-59 years with COVID-19, enrolled during active disease.

The J gene is TRBJ2-1, the V gene TRBV5-4; 11 bases align to TRBD2. The length of the CDR3 is 15 residues. J gave up 8 bases and V 1 base, and 5 bases lay outside the gene matches. CDR1 and CDR2 from the germline V gene are SGHNT and YYREEE (reference sequence). The CDR3 loop is CASSLRTSGPHEQFF. Here the CDR3 DNA reads TGTGCCAGCAGCTTGCGGACTAGCGGGCCGCATGAGCAGTTCTTC.

The V and J genes are TRBV10-2 and TRBJ2-3; 8 positions agree with TRBD2. The CDR3 is 17 amino acids. The ends lost 0 bases at V and 5 bases at J; junction bases unmatched: 10. The germline CDR1 and CDR2 sequences are WSHSY and SAAADI. Here the CDR3 reads CASSESRNGGARDTQYF. The DNA for the CDR3 is TGCGCCAGCAGTGAGTCGAGAAACGGGGGGGCTAGAGATACGCAGTATTTT.

The rearrangement uses TRBV6-6 and TRBJ1-4, with TRBD1 as a possible D gene (6 bases). Germline V gene lookup returns CDR1 MNHNY and CDR2 SVGAGI (reference sequence). This CDR3 contains 16 residues. Trimming shortened V by 4 bases and J by 4 bases, and 16 bases separated the two germline ends. CDR3 in amino acids: CASSSSFGQINEKLFF. CDR3 DNA sequence: TGTGCCAGCAGTTCCTCCTTTGGACAGATTAATGAAAAACTGTTTTTT.

The V gene is TRBV28, the J gene TRBJ2-7, with TRBD2 matching over 9 bases. There are 16 residues in the CDR3. J gave up 3 bases and V 2 bases, and 8 bases lay outside the gene matches. Germline lookup yields CDR1 MDHEN and CDR2 SYDVKM. In DNA form, the CDR3 reads TGTGCCAGCAGTTTACTTCGCGGGGGGGCCTTCTACGAGCAGTACTTC. It translates to CASSLLRGGAFYEQYF.

This chain joins TRBV7-9 and TRBJ1-5; 9 nucleotides align to TRBD1. Losses at the gene ends were 5 bases for V and 6 bases for J; bases not matched to a gene: 2. The CDR3 contains 13 residues. The V gene's germline CDR1 is SEHNR and CDR2 FQNEAQ (reference sequence). The CDR3 bases are TGTGCCAGCAGCCAGACAGGGGGTCAGCCCCAGCATTTT. Protein: CASSQTGGQPQHF.

The chain uses TRBV4-2 and TRBJ2-4; 12 bases align to TRBD2. CDR3 length equals 19 residues. The J segment lost 8 bases and the V segment lost 0 bases, leaving 14 bases of the junction unmatched. Germline V lookup: CDR1 LGHNA, CDR2 YNFKEQ. CDR3 nucleotides: TGTGCCAGCAGCCAAGAGGTTCGGGCTAGCGGGGGGGCTTTGTACATTCAGTACTTC. This sequence encodes CASSQEVRASGGALYIQYF.

This clone appeared a few times. The chain joins TRBV10-3 to TRBJ1-2; tentatively, D is TRBD1 (6 bases). The CDR3 loop spans 16 amino acids. V lost 2 bases to trimming and J lost 2 bases, with 15 bases between them. Germline V gene lookup returns CDR1 ENHRY and CDR2 SYGVKD. The CDR3 region is CAISEGQLGTNYGYTF. The DNA of the CDR3 is TGTGCCATCAGTGAGGGACAGCTCGGTACAAACTATGGCTACACCTTC.

This rearrangement joins TRBV3-1 (or the pseudogene TRBV3-2) to TRBJ2-3, with 14 positions matching TRBD2. The CDR3 consists of 17 residues. Losses at the gene ends were 3 bases for V and 5 bases for J; bases not matched to a gene: 7. Germline CDR1 reads LGHDT; CDR2 reads YNNKEL (reference sequence). CDR3 sequence reads: CASSHSYGTSGRDTQYF. In nucleotides, the CDR3 is TGTGCCAGCAGCCACTCCTATGGGACTAGCGGGAGAGATACGCAGTATTTT.

The chain has TRBV7-6 and TRBJ2-1, with TRBD2 matching 9 bases. CDR1 is SGHVS and CDR2 is FNYEAQ in the germline V gene. This CDR3 is 17 amino acids long. V was pared by 0 bases and J by 6 bases, with 9 bases of the junction left unmatched. The CDR3 protein is CASSLAGRGGAGNEQFF. The CDR3 nucleotides are TGTGCCAGCAGCTTAGCGGGTCGCGGGGGGGCCGGCAATGAGCAGTTCTTC.

A few counts support this clone. The chain has TRBV27 and TRBJ2-7; D is perhaps TRBD2 (5 bases). Trimming left V 8 bases short and J 2 bases short, with 13 bases between. This CDR3 comprises 13 residues. From germline, CDR1 is MNHEY and CDR2 SMNVEV (reference sequence). The CDR3 DNA follows: TGTGCCAGCGCCTGGACTGCGGCCTACGAGCAGTACTTC. Protein sequence: CASAWTAAYEQYF.

CDR3: CASSPATRETEAFF. The CDR3 nucleotides are TGTGCCAGCTCACCGGCGACAAGAGAGACTGAAGCTTTCTTT. The V gene is TRBV18, the J gene TRBJ1-1; D unresolved. The V gene lost 3 bases and the J gene lost 5 bases, with 13 bases spanning the gap. The CDR3 covers 14 residues. In germline, CDR1 is KGHSH, CDR2 LQKENI.

This clone was found once. The V call is TRBV28, the J call TRBJ2-1, with 7 positions matching TRBD2. The CDR3 runs 16 residues. CDR1 MDHEN and CDR2 SYDVKM come from the germline V gene. J lost 5 bases, V lost 7 bases, and 14 bases had no gene match. The CDR3 region has the DNA TGTGCCAGCACCCTCCGCGCGGGGGTCCCTAACAATGAGCAGTTCTTC. Residues: CASTLRAGVPNNEQFF.

The genes are TRBV7-8 and TRBJ2-5; 8 positions agree with TRBD1. Germline values: CDR1 SGHVS, CDR2 FQNEAQ. The CDR3 totals 16 residues. V lost 1 base to trimming and J lost 5 bases; unmatched junction nucleotides: 9. CDR3 sequence reads: CASSLVRTGRKETQYF. The CDR3 DNA reads TGTGCCAGCAGCTTAGTCAGGACAGGGCGGAAGGAGACCCAGTACTTC.

V is TRBV10-3 and J is TRBJ2-2; tentatively, D is TRBD1 (5 bases). Per germline, CDR1 ENHRY and CDR2 SYGVKD. Trimming took off 4 bases at V and 4 bases at J, with 13 bases between the two ends. This CDR3 region has 15 residues. The CDR3 reads CAISVLTGGTGELFF. The CDR3 DNA reads TGTGCCATCAGTGTTTTAACAGGTGGCACCGGGGAGCTGTTTTTT.